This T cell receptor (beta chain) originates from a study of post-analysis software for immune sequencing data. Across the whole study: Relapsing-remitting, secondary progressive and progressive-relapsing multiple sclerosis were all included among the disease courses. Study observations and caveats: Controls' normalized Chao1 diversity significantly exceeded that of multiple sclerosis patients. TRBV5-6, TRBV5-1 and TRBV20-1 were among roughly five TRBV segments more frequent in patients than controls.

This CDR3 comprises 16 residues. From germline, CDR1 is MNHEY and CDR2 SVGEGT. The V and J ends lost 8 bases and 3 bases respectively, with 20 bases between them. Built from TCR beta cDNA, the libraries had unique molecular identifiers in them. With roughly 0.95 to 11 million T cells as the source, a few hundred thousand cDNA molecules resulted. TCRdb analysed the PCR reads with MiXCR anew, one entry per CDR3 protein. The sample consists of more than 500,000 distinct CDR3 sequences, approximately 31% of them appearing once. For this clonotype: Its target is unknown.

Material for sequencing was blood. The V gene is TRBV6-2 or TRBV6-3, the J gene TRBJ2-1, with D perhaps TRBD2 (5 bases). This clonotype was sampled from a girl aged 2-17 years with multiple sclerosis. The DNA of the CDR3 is TGTGCCAGCCTGGCCGCCCCACGGGATATCTACAATGAGCAGTTCTTC. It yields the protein CASLAAPRDIYNEQFF.